The 31 T cell receptor beta chains in this list originate from one sample, sequenced in a study of PD-L1 blockade in urothelial cancer. TCRdb's table, derived via immunoSEQ multiplex PCR, lists solely in-frame clones and lacks some. Among some 100,000 clones, about nine tenths were seen once, and the ten largest hold almost 0.95%. The sequenced sample was PBMCs, obtained around atezolizumab (anti-PD-L1) treatment. These receptors all come from a woman aged 80 or over with urothelial cancer.

This chain links TRBV2 with TRBJ1-1; 7 positions match TRBD1. Germline V gene lookup returns CDR1 SNHLY and CDR2 FYNNEI. The CDR3 runs to 15 residues. V gave up 2 bases and J gave up 4 bases; unmatched junction bases: 7. The chain's CDR3 is CASSERTGGGTEAFF. The CDR3 DNA is TGTGCCAGCAGTGAAAGGACAGGTGGGGGCACTGAAGCTTTCTTT.

V usage is TRBV11-2 and J usage is TRBJ2-2; D gene ambiguous. V dropped 1 base and J dropped 1 base, with 7 bases sitting between them. The CDR3 consists of 15 residues. Germline lookup yields CDR1 SGHAT and CDR2 FQNNGV. CDR3 nucleotide sequence: TGTGCCAGCAGCTTAGTCTGGAGGAACACCGGGGAGCTGTTTTTT. As protein: CASSLVWRNTGELFF.

The CDR3, as DNA: TGTGCCAGCAGCCTCGGAGCGGATAGCAATCAGCCCCAGCATTTT. Translation: CASSLGADSNQPQHF. This chain uses TRBV7-2 with TRBJ1-5; no firm D call. Deletions cut 5 bases from V and 0 bases from J, with 11 bases between. CDR1 is SGHTA and CDR2 is FQGNSA in the germline V gene. The CDR3 covers 15 residues.

The rearrangement links TRBV9 to TRBJ2-5; D gene uncertain. The V gene's germline CDR1 is SGDLS and CDR2 YYNGEE. This CDR3 region has 13 residues. The germline V and J ends were trimmed by 3 bases and 1 base, with 7 bases remaining between them. The CDR3 protein is CASSGLPQETQYF. As DNA, the CDR3 is TGTGCCAGCAGCGGACTCCCCCAAGAGACCCAGTACTTC.

The chain joins TRBV7-8 to TRBJ1-2; weak D call: TRBD1 (5 bases). This CDR3 comprises 14 residues. V was clipped by 5 bases and J by 1 base, with 11 bases between them. Germline CDR1 is SGHVS and CDR2 is FQNEAQ. The DNA of the CDR3 is TGTGCCAGCAGCGCGACAGACGGTAACTATGGCTACACCTTC. It translates to CASSATDGNYGYTF.

The genes are TRBV14 and TRBJ2-7, with 8 bases aligning to TRBD2. CDR3 size: 14 residues. V trimming: 3 bases; J trimming: 5 bases; junction bases outside the gene matches: 6. Looked up from germline, CDR1 is SGHDN and CDR2 is FVKESK. CDR3 DNA sequence: TGTGCCAGCAGCCACGGGACTAGATGGGACGAGCAGTACTTC. Translating it yields CASSHGTRWDEQYF.

V and J are TRBV7-9 and TRBJ2-5, with 14 bases that match TRBD2. This CDR3 is built from 19 residues. The germline V gene has CDR1 SEHNR and CDR2 FQNEAQ (reference sequence). The V gene end was trimmed by 5 bases and the J gene end by 5 bases; junction bases not matched to a gene: 16. CDR3 in DNA: TGTGCCAGCAGCCTCAGGATGGGACTAGCGGGAGATAGGCCGGAGACCCAGTACTTC. Translating gives CASSLRMGLAGDRPETQYF.

This chain uses TRBV19 with TRBJ2-1; 12 bases are a match to TRBD2. The CDR3 covers 11 residues. J lost 15 bases, V lost 5 bases, and 2 bases had no gene match. CDR1 and CDR2 (germline): LNHDA, SQIVND (reference sequence). The DNA for the CDR3 is TGTGCCAGTAGTTCGGGACTAGCGGGGTTCTTC. Protein sequence: CASSSGLAGFF.

The V call is TRBV7-2, the J call TRBJ1-5, with 8 bases identical to TRBD1. Trimming removed 5 bases from V and 6 bases from J; junction bases left unmatched: 6. Germline-derived CDR1 and CDR2 are SGHTA and FQGNSA. CDR3 size: 14 residues. This chain's CDR3 is CASSLDRGSQPQHF. The CDR3 DNA is TGTGCCAGCAGCCTAGACAGGGGAAGTCAGCCCCAGCATTTT.

The J gene is TRBJ2-7, the V gene TRBV30; 9 bases fit TRBD2. This CDR3 comprises 12 residues. CDR1 is GTSNPN, CDR2 SVGIG, per germline (reference sequence). With V trimmed by 4 bases and J by 4 bases, 2 bases remained unmatched. CDR3 residues: CAWTSGVYEQYF. CDR3 nucleotide sequence: TGTGCCTGGACTAGCGGGGTTTACGAGCAGTACTTC.

The chain employs TRBV6-4 and TRBJ1-2; 7 nucleotides align to TRBD1. The CDR3 runs 14 residues. V gave up 8 bases and J gave up 8 bases; unmatched junction bases: 14. Germline loops: CDR1 MRHNA, CDR2 SNTAGT. CDR3 loop: CASLLGEGAEGYTF. The CDR3 DNA sequence: TGTGCCAGCCTCCTAGGTGAGGGGGCCGAGGGCTACACCTTC.

The chain is built from TRBV19 and TRBJ1-1; a weak D match, TRBD1 (5 bases). This CDR3 has 13 residues. CDR1 LNHDA and CDR2 SQIVND come from the germline V gene (reference sequence). Trimming took off 4 bases at V and 4 bases at J, with 10 bases between the two ends. CDR3 sequence reads: CASSSQGFTEAFF. In DNA, the CDR3 is TGTGCCAGTAGTAGTCAGGGTTTCACTGAAGCTTTCTTT.

Written as DNA, the CDR3 is TGTGCCAGCAGGGTACAGGACAATCAGCCCCAGCATTTT. Amino acid sequence: CASRVQDNQPQHF. The V gene is TRBV2, the J gene TRBJ1-5; a weak D match, TRBD1 (5 bases). Looked up from germline, CDR1 is SNHLY and CDR2 is FYNNEI. The V gene lost 6 bases and the J gene lost 3 bases, with 9 bases spanning the gap. CDR3 length: 13 residues.

The chain uses TRBV6-5 and TRBJ1-1, with 7 bases that match TRBD1. The CDR3 is 14 residues long. V shed 5 bases and J 1 base; nucleotides not matched to a gene: 4. The germline gives CDR1 MNHEY, CDR2 SVGAGI. This chain's CDR3 is CASSKGQPNTEAFF. CDR3 sequence (DNA): TGTGCCAGCAGTAAGGGACAGCCGAACACTGAAGCTTTCTTT.

The V and J genes are TRBV6-5 and TRBJ1-1, with 7 bases matching TRBD1. The CDR3 covers 13 residues. The J segment lost 5 bases and the V segment lost 6 bases, leaving 6 bases of the junction unmatched. Germline CDR1 and CDR2: MNHEY and SVGAGI. The CDR3 here is CASRGQVPTEAFF. CDR3 nucleotides: TGTGCCAGCAGAGGACAGGTTCCTACTGAAGCTTTCTTT.

The chain employs TRBV19 and TRBJ1-1, with unresolved D. Germline V gene data show CDR1 as LNHDA and CDR2 as SQIVND (reference sequence). The CDR3 is 14 residues long. Trimming shortened V by 3 bases and J by 2 bases, and 10 bases separated the two germline ends. The CDR3 sequence is CASSMRESNTEAFF. The CDR3 coding sequence is TGTGCCAGTAGTATGCGGGAGAGCAACACTGAAGCTTTCTTT.

V usage is TRBV7-9 and J usage is TRBJ1-1, with TRBD1 matching over 9 bases. The V segment lost 10 bases and the J segment 4 bases; nucleotides outside the gene matches: 7. The germline V gene has CDR1 SEHNR and CDR2 FQNEAQ (reference sequence). The length of the CDR3 is 13 residues. The CDR3 is CATQQGASTEAFF. CDR3 nucleotides: TGTGCCACTCAACAGGGGGCGAGCACTGAAGCTTTCTTT.

The chain has TRBV6-5 and TRBJ2-3; tentative D call: TRBD2 (5 bases). This CDR3 is built from 13 residues. Trimming took off 4 bases at V and 4 bases at J, with 9 bases between the two ends. Germline loops: CDR1 MNHEY, CDR2 SVGAGI. CDR3 bases: TGTGCCAGCAGTTCCCCGGGGTCAGATACGCAGTATTTT. Its protein is CASSSPGSDTQYF.

The chain carries TRBV9 and TRBJ2-5; D is unclear. This CDR3 region has 14 residues. Trimming cost V 5 bases and J 2 bases, with 13 bases left between them. Germline CDR1 reads SGDLS; CDR2 reads YYNGEE. The DNA for the CDR3 is TGTGCCAGCAGTCCCCAGACCGGGCAAGAGACCCAGTACTTC. This gives the protein CASSPQTGQETQYF.

The rearrangement links TRBV28 to TRBJ1-1; TRBD1 agrees at 7 bases. The CDR3 is 15 amino acids. Germline V lookup: CDR1 MDHEN, CDR2 SYDVKM. Trimming at V came to 7 bases and at J to 5 bases, leaving 13 bases not matched to a gene. The CDR3 loop reads CASTYDRVPTTEAFF. CDR3 nucleotide sequence: TGTGCCAGCACCTATGACAGGGTGCCTACTACTGAAGCTTTCTTT.

In this sample, this clone turned up once. The chain recombines TRBV5-5 with TRBJ2-2; the match to TRBD1 covers 8 bases. CDR3 size: 14 residues. Trimming took 4 bases from V and 3 from J; bases not matched to a gene: 2. Germline V gene data show CDR1 as SGHKS and CDR2 as YYEKEE (reference sequence). The CDR3 sequence: CASSRDRHTGELFF. The CDR3 DNA reads as TGTGCCAGCAGCAGGGACAGGCACACCGGGGAGCTGTTTTTT.

This chain uses TRBV21-1 with TRBJ2-7; TRBD1, as called in the table, went unchecked against the DNA. TRBV21-1 has pseudogene status. This CDR3 spans 14 amino acids. DNA for the CDR3: TGTGCCAGCACCCCGCGACAGGGCCGCCGGGAGCAGTACTTC. Translation: CASTPRQGRREQYF.

This clone was detected only a few times. V gene TRBV5-6 combines with J gene TRBJ2-2, with D perhaps matching TRBD1 (6 bases). Germline assignment: CDR1 SGHDT and CDR2 YYEEEE. The CDR3 runs 18 residues. V lost 3 bases to trimming and J lost 6 bases, with 24 bases between them. This chain's CDR3 is CASSYSTGIEYRAGELFF. CDR3 bases: TGTGCCAGCAGCTATTCTACAGGGATAGAGTATCGTGCCGGGGAGCTGTTTTTT.

This sequence joins TRBV5-1 and TRBJ2-2; 7 bases line up with TRBD2. V shed 0 bases, J shed 1 base, and the junction held 0 bases outside the gene matches. CDR1 and CDR2 (germline): SGHRS, YFSETQ. The CDR3 loop spans 15 amino acids. The CDR3, as DNA: TGCGCCAGCAGCTTGGCGGGAGGGAACACCGGGGAGCTGTTTTTT. Translating it yields CASSLAGGNTGELFF.

This chain links TRBV9 with TRBJ2-5; weak D call: TRBD2 (6 bases). The CDR3 is 12 amino acids. The V gene's germline CDR1 is SGDLS and CDR2 YYNGEE. Trimming took off 7 bases at V and 5 bases at J, with 12 bases between the two ends. The CDR3 DNA reads as TGTGCCAGCGGGAGGCCGGAGGAGACCCAGTACTTC. This gives the protein CASGRPEETQYF. Filled out from reference TRBV9 and TRBJ2-5, the complete variable domain reads DSGVTQTPKHLITATGQRVTLRCSPRSGDLSVYWYQQSLDQGLQFLIQYYNGEERAKGNILERFSAQQFPDLHSELNLSSLELGDSALYFCASGRPEETQYFGPGTRLLVL.

The chain couples TRBV14 to TRBJ2-2; 15 bases line up with TRBD2. J was trimmed by 4 bases and V by 0 bases; bases with no gene match: 12. Germline V lookup: CDR1 SGHDN, CDR2 FVKESK. The CDR3 extends over 21 amino acids. The CDR3: CASSQDISGTSGRSGTGELFF. The CDR3 DNA sequence: TGTGCCAGCAGCCAAGATATATCCGGGACTAGCGGGAGGAGCGGCACCGGGGAGCTGTTTTTT.

This chain connects TRBV27 to TRBJ1-2; D gene unclear. This CDR3 comprises 14 residues. Germline assignment: CDR1 MNHEY and CDR2 SMNVEV (reference sequence). V was cut by 2 bases and J by 7 bases, with 14 bases left in between. CDR3 sequence (DNA): TGTGCCAGCAGTTTAGCAGTTACCTCATCTGGCTACACCTTC. Amino acid sequence: CASSLAVTSSGYTF.

The J gene is TRBJ2-3, the V gene TRBV9, with TRBD2 matching over 8 bases. V lost 0 bases, J lost 1 base, and 7 bases stayed unmatched. The V gene's germline CDR1 is SGDLS and CDR2 YYNGEE. There are 17 residues in the CDR3. CDR3 sequence reads: CASSVATAGGGTDTQYF. CDR3 nucleotide sequence: TGTGCCAGCAGCGTAGCTACGGCGGGAGGAGGCACAGATACGCAGTATTTT.

The sample holds a few counts of this clone. V and J are TRBV19 and TRBJ1-1, with D perhaps matching TRBD1 (6 bases). CDR1 is LNHDA and CDR2 is SQIVND in the germline V gene (reference sequence). The ends were cut back, 6 bases at V and 6 bases at J, with 14 bases in the middle. This CDR3 has 13 residues. The CDR3 loop is CASRTGGYAEAFF. The CDR3 bases are TGTGCCAGTAGGACAGGTGGCTACGCTGAAGCTTTCTTT.

The rearrangement joins TRBV19 to TRBJ2-7, with 9 bases aligning to TRBD1. Germline CDR1 LNHDA, CDR2 SQIVND (reference sequence). Losses at the gene ends were 2 bases for V and 3 bases for J; bases not matched to a gene: 5. The CDR3 consists of 15 residues. This chain's CDR3 is CASSIFPGQGYEQYF. The CDR3 DNA is TGTGCCAGTAGTATATTCCCGGGACAGGGCTACGAGCAGTACTTC. The full variable domain, rest sourced from reference TRBV19 and TRBJ2-7, is DGGITQSPKYLFRKEGQNVTLSCEQNLNHDAMYWYRQDPGQGLRLIYYSQIVNDFQKGDIAEGYSVSREKKESFPLTVTSAQKNPTAFYLCASSIFPGQGYEQYFGPGTRLTVT.

The chain employs TRBV5-6 and TRBJ2-7; a weak D match, TRBD1 (5 bases). V shed 5 bases and J shed 0 bases, with 21 bases lying between them. This CDR3 comprises 17 residues. Germline CDR1 SGHDT, CDR2 YYEEEE. In DNA, the CDR3 is TGTGCCAGCAGACTGGCGTCGACAGCAGTCTACTCCTACGAGCAGTACTTC. This translates into CASRLASTAVYSYEQYF. Complete variable domain (other parts from reference TRBV5-6 and TRBJ2-7): DAGVTQSPTHLIKTRGQQVTLRCSPKSGHDTVSWYQQALGQGPQFIFQYYEEEERQRGNFPDRFSGHQFPNYSSELNVNALLLGDSALYLCASRLASTAVYSYEQYFGPGTRLTVT.